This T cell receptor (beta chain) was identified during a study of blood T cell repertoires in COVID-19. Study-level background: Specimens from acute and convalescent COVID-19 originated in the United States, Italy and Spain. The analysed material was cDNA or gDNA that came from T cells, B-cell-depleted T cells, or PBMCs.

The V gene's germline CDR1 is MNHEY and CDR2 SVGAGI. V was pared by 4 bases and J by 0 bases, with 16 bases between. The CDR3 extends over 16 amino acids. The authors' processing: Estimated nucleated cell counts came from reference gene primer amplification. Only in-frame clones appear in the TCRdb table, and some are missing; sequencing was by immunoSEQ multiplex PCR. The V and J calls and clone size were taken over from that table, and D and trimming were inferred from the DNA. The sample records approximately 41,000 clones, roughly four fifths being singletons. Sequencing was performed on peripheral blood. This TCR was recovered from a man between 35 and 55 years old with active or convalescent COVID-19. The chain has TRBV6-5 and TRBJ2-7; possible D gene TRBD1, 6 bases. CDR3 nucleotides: TGTGCCAGCAGTTCCATTCAGGGGCGGAGCTCCTACGAGCAGTACTTC. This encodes CASSSIQGRSSYEQYF.